This TCR beta chain was identified during a study of T-cell memory formation after mild COVID-19. The CDR3 extends over 15 amino acids. CDR1 is SGHRS and CDR2 is YFSETQ in the germline V gene. Germline trimming cut 5 bases from V and 1 base from J; bases unmatched to any gene: 8. There are a few counts of this clonotype. TCRdb redid the calling of the 5' RACE reads with MiXCR, one entry per CDR3 protein. Of around 300,000 distinct CDR3 sequences in the sample, around 15% were seen once. The sequencing sample was made of PBMCs or a T cell subset sorted from them (not recorded which). The sequence derives from a man aged 18 to 35 who had mild COVID-19 (a few samples of this study predate the infection). Cell type and time point are not known. This chain uses TRBV5-1 with TRBJ2-5; 7 bases map to TRBD2. This CDR3 reads CASSSTGTTQETQYF. DNA of the CDR3: TGCGCCAGCAGTTCCACCGGGACTACCCAAGAGACCCAGTACTTC.